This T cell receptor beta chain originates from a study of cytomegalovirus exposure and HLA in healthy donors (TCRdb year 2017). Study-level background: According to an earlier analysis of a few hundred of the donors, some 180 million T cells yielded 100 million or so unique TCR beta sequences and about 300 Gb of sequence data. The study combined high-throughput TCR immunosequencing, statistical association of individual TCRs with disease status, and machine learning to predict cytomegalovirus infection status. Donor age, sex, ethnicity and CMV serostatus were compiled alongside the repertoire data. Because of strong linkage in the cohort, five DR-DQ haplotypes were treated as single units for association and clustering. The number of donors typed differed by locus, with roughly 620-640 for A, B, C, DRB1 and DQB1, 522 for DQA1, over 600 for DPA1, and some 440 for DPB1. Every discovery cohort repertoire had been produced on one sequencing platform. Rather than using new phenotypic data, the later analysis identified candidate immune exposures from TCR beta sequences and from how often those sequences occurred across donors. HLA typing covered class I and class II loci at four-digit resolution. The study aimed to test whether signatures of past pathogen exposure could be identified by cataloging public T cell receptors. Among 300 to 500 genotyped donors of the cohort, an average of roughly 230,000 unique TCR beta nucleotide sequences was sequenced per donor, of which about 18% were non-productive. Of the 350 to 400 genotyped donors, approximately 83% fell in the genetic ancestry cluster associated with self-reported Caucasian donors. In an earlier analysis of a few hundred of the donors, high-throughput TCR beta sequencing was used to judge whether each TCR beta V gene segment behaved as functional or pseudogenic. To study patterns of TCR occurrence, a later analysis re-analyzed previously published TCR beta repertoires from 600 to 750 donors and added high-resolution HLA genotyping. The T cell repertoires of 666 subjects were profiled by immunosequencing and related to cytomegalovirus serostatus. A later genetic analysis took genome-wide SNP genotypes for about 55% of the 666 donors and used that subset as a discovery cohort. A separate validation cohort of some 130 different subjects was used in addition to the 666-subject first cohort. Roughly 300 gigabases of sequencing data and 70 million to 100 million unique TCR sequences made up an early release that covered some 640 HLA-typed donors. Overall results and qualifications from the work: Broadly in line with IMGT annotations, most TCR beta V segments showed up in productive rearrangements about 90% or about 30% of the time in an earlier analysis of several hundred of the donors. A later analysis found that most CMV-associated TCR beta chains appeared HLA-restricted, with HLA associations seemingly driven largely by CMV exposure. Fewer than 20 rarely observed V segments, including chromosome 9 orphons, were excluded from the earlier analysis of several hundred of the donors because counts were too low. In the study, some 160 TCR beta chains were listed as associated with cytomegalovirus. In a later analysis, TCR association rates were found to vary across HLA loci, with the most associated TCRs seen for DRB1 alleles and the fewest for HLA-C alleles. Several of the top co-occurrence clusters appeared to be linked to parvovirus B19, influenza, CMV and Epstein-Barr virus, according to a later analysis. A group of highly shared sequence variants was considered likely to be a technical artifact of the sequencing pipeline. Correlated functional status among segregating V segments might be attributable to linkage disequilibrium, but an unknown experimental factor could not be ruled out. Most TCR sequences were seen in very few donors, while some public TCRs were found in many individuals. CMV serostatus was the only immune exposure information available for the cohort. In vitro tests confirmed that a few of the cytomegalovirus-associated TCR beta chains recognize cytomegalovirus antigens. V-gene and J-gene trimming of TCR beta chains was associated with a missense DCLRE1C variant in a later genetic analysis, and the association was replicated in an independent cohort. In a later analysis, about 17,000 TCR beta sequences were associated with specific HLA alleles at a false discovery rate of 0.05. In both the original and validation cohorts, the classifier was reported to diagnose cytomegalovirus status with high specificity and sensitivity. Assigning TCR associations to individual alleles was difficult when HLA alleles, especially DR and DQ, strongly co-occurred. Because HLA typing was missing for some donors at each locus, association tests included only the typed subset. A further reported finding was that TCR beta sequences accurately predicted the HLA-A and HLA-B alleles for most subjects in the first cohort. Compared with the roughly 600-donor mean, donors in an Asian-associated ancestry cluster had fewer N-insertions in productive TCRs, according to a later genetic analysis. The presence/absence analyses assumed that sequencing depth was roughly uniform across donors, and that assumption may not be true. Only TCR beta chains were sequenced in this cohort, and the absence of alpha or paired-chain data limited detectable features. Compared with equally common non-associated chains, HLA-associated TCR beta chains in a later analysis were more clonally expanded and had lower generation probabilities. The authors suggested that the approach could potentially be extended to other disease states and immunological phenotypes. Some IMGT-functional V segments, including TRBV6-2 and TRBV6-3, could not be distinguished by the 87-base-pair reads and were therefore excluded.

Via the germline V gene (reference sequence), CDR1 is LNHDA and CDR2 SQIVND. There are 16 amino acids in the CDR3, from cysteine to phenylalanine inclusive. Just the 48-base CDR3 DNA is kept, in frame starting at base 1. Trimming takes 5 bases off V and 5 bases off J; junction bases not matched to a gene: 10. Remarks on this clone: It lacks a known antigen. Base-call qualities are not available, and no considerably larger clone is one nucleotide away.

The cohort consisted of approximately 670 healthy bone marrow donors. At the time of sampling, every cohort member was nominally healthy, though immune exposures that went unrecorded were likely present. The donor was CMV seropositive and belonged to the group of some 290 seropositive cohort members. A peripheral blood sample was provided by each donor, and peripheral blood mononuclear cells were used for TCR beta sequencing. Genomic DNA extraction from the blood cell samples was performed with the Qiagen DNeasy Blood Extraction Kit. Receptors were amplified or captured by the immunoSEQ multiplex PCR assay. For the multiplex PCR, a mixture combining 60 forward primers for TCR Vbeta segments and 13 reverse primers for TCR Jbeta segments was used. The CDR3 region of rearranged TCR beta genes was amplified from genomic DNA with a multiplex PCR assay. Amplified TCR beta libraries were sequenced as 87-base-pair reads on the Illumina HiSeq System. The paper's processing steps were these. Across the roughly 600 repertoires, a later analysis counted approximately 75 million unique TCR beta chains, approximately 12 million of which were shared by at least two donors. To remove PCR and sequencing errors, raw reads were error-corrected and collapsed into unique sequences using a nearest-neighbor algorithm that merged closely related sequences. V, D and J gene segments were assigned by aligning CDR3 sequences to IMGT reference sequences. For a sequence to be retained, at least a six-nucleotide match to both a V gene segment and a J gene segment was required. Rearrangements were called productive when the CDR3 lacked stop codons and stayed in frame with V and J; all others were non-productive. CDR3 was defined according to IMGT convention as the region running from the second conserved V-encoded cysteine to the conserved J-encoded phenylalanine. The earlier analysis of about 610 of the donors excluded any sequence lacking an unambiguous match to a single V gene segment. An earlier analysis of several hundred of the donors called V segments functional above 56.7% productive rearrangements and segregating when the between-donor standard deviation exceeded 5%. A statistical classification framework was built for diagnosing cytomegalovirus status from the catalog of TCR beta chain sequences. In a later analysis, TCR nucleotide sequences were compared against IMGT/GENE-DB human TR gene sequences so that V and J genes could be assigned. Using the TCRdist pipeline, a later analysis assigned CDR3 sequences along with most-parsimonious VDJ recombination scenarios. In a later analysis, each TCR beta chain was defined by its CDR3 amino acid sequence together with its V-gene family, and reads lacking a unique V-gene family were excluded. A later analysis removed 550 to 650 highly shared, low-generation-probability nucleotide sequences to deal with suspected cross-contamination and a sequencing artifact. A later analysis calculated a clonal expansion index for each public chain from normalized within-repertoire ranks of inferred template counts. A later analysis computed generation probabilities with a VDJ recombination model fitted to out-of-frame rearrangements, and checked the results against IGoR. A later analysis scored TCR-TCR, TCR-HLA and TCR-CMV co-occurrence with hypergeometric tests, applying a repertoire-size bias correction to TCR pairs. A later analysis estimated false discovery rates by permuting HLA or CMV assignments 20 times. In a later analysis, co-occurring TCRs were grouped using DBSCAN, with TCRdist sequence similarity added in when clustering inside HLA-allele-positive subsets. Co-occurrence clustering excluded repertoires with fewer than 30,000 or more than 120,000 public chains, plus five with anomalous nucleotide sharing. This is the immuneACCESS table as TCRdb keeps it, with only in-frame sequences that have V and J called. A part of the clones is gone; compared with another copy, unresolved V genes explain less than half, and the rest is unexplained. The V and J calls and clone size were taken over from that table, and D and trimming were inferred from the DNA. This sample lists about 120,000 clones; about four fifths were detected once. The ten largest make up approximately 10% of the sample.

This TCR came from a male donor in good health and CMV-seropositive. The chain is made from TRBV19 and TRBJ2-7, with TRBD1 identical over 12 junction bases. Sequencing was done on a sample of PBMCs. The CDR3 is CASSQGSGQGADEQYF. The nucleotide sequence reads TGTGCCAGTAGTCAAGGGTCGGGACAGGGGGCCGACGAGCAGTACTTC.